A single sample gave rise to the 18 T cell receptor beta chains below, sequenced in a study of blood T cells in healthy people across ages. Through a sample-barcoded 5' primer and a J-beta primer mix, a second PCR was run for 7 to 11 cycles. TCRdb ran MiXCR on the 5' RACE reads and lists one entry per CDR3 protein. This table holds over a million distinct CDR3 sequences, over 35% found once. The sequenced sample was blood. These receptors originate from a woman aged 60 to 75 in good health.

This chain links TRBV9 with TRBJ1-2; TRBD1 aligns across 7 bases. Germline V gives CDR1 SGDLS, CDR2 YYNGEE. Trimming took 0 bases from V and 8 from J; bases not matched to a gene: 7. This CDR3 region has 14 residues. The DNA for the CDR3 is TGTGCCAGCAGCGTAGGTACAGGGGTTGACGGCTACACCTTC. Translated, it gives CASSVGTGVDGYTF.

The chain couples TRBV20-1 to TRBJ2-4, with D possibly TRBD1 on 5 matching bases. The CDR3 extends over 13 amino acids. Germline-derived CDR1 and CDR2 are DFQATT and SNEGSKA (reference sequence). The V and J ends lost 3 bases and 9 bases respectively, with 15 bases between them. This CDR3 reads CSARPRVRGIQYF. The CDR3, as DNA: TGCAGTGCTAGGCCCAGGGTCCGAGGCATTCAGTACTTC.

This clonotype was seen only a few times. The CDR3 sequence is CASSLGQIPYEQYF. DNA for the CDR3: TGCGCCAGCAGCTTGGGGCAGATACCCTACGAGCAGTACTTC. The V call is TRBV5-1, the J call TRBJ2-7; D gene unclear. The CDR3 has 14 residues. Germline V CDR1 and CDR2: SGHRS, YFSETQ. Trimming left V 0 bases short and J 2 bases short, with 9 bases between. Variable domain in full (rest from reference TRBV5-1 and TRBJ2-7): KAGVTQTPRYLIKTRGQQVTLSCSPISGHRSVSWYQQTPGQGLQFLFEYFSETQRNKGNFPGRFSGRQFSNSRSEMNVSTLELGDSALYLCASSLGQIPYEQYFGPGTRLTVT.

The chain is built from TRBV12-3 or TRBV12-4 and TRBJ2-1; no clear D gene. The V and J ends lost 3 bases and 14 bases respectively, with 14 bases between them. The length of the CDR3 is 12 residues. The CDR3 is CASSFSVGFKFF. For the CDR3, the DNA is TGTGCCAGCAGTTTTTCCGTCGGGTTCAAGTTCTTC.

In the case of this clonotype: An end of the junction does not agree with germline; a read error may underlie this. The genes are TRBV9 and TRBJ2-5, with no clear D. Looked up from germline, CDR1 is SGDLS and CDR2 is YYNGEE. The CDR3 contains 16 residues. Written as DNA, the CDR3 is TGTTCCAGCAGCGTAGGAGCAGAGCCCTTGCGGGAGACCCAGTACTTC. Protein sequence: CSSSVGAEPLRETQYF.

The table lists this clonotype with a few counts. This sequence joins TRBV7-6 and TRBJ2-1; D possibly uses TRBD1 or TRBD2 (5 bases each). The V end was cut by 0 bases, the J end by 7 bases, with 16 bases between. Looked up from germline, CDR1 is SGHVS and CDR2 is FNYEAQ. The CDR3 runs 16 residues. In nucleotides, the CDR3 is TGTGCCAGCAGCTTAGCTGGGGCTAGCTCGTATAATGAGCAGTTCTTC. Translation gives CASSLAGASSYNEQFF.

In regard to this clonotype: Given a much more abundant clone one base away, this may be a read error. The J gene is TRBJ2-5, the V gene TRBV29-1, with D possibly TRBD2 on 7 matching bases. CDR1 and CDR2 from the germline V gene are SQVTM and ANQGSEA. The CDR3 contains 14 residues. V was trimmed by 2 bases and J by 2 bases, leaving 12 bases between them. CDR3 region: CSVEYGGRQETQYF. Written as DNA, the CDR3 is TGCAGCGTTGAATACGGGGGGCGACAAGAGACCCAGTACTTC.

The chain employs TRBV7-2 and TRBJ2-3; 8 bases map to TRBD2. The CDR3 length is 15 residues. The V segment lost 1 base and the J segment 5 bases; nucleotides outside the gene matches: 5. Germline assignment: CDR1 SGHTA and CDR2 FQGNSA. CDR3: CASSLDGSGVDTQYF. The CDR3 DNA reads TGTGCCAGCAGCTTAGACGGTAGCGGGGTAGATACGCAGTATTTT. Using reference TRBV7-2 and TRBJ2-3 for the parts outside the CDR3, the full variable domain is GAGVSQSPSNKVTEKGKDVELRCDPISGHTALYWYRQSLGQGLEFLIYFQGNSAPDKSGLPSDRFSAERTGGSVSTLTIQRTQQEDSAVYLCASSLDGSGVDTQYFGPGTRLTVL.

This chain joins TRBV5-6 and TRBJ2-7; the D gene is possibly TRBD2 (5 bases). The germline V gene encodes CDR1 SGHDT and CDR2 YYEEEE. V lost 4 bases and J 6 bases, leaving 23 bases between the germline ends. The CDR3 contains 16 residues. The CDR3 loop reads CASSPGLASRRSEQYF. The CDR3 DNA is TGTGCCAGCAGCCCGGGCTTAGCTAGCAGGCGGAGCGAGCAGTACTTC.

This chain joins TRBV5-5 and TRBJ2-3, with a possible D match to TRBD2 (5 bases). The CDR3 has 14 residues. CDR1 is SGHKS, CDR2 YYEKEE, per germline (reference sequence). V shed 6 bases and J shed 6 bases, with 17 bases lying between them. CDR3 residues: CASNFGGSPDTQYF. In DNA, the CDR3 is TGTGCCAGCAACTTTGGTGGGAGTCCCGATACGCAGTATTTT.

The chain uses TRBV5-1 and TRBJ2-5, with D unclear. The CDR3 runs 14 residues. The germline CDR1 and CDR2 sequences are SGHRS and YFSETQ. V shed 1 base and J shed 5 bases, with 12 bases lying between them. Written as DNA, the CDR3 is TGCGCCAGCAGCTTGAACTGGGATTCGGAGACCCAGTACTTC. This codes for CASSLNWDSETQYF.

V gene TRBV5-1 combines with J gene TRBJ2-4; 10 bases line up with TRBD2. TRBJ2-7 matches the DNA end more closely, so the J call is doubtful. This CDR3 contains 17 residues. The germline CDR1 and CDR2 sequences are SGHRS and YFSETQ. The CDR3 spells CASSSGPAGGPSYEQYF. The CDR3 region has the DNA TGCGCCAGCAGCTCGGGACCAGCGGGAGGGCCTTCCTACGAGCAGTACTTC.

Concerning this clonotype itself: A clone one base away is much larger, so this may be a read error. The chain combines TRBV9 with TRBJ2-1; a weak D match, TRBD1 (6 bases). The CDR3 has 14 residues. The germline CDR1 and CDR2 sequences are SGDLS and YYNGEE. This CDR3 reads CACSVDRLEDEQFF. The CDR3 DNA sequence: TGTGCCTGCAGCGTAGACAGGTTGGAGGATGAGCAGTTCTTC.

The chain couples TRBV6-5 to TRBJ2-1; TRBD2 agrees at 11 bases. The germline V gene has CDR1 MNHEY and CDR2 SVGAGI. The length of the CDR3 is 13 residues. Trimming took 6 bases from V and 8 from J; bases not matched to a gene: 3. CDR3 sequence (DNA): TGTGCCAGCAGATTTAGCGGGAGGGATGAGCAGTTCTTC. Protein sequence: CASRFSGRDEQFF.

The chain has TRBV27 and TRBJ2-3; D not certain. CDR1 and CDR2 (germline): MNHEY, SMNVEV (reference sequence). CDR3 size: 13 residues. V gave up 2 bases and J gave up 6 bases, with 9 bases separating them. CDR3 sequence reads: CASSLDMADTQYF. CDR3 DNA: TGTGCCAGCAGTTTAGACATGGCGGATACGCAGTATTTT.

This chain connects TRBV5-1 to TRBJ2-1; 9 positions match TRBD1. J was trimmed by 10 bases and V by 0 bases; bases with no gene match: 2. The CDR3 extends over 13 amino acids. Per germline, CDR1 SGHRS and CDR2 YFSETQ. This CDR3 is CASSLGTGAEQFF. CDR3 nucleotide sequence: TGCGCCAGCAGCTTGGGGACAGGGGCCGAGCAGTTCTTC.

About this clonotype itself: Relative to the germline gene, one junction end is altered; a read error may explain this. This rearrangement joins TRBV6-6 to TRBJ1-5; a possible D gene is TRBD1 (6 bases). The CDR3 covers 13 residues. Germline CDR1 MNHNY, CDR2 SVGAGI (reference sequence). The CDR3 here is CATTKRGNQPRHF. The CDR3 region has the DNA TGTGCCACTACGAAGAGGGGGAATCAGCCCCGGCATTTT.

The rearrangement uses TRBV7-7 and TRBJ2-5; TRBD1 matches 10 bases. The CDR3 has 19 amino acids. The trim removed 5 bases at V and 5 bases at J, leaving 20 bases unmatched. The germline gives CDR1 SSHAT, CDR2 FNYEAQ (reference sequence). CDR3 in amino acids: CASSLRTGGGTSGGETQYF. The CDR3 DNA follows: TGTGCCAGCAGCCTCCGGACAGGGGGAGGAACAAGTGGGGGGGAGACCCAGTACTTC.